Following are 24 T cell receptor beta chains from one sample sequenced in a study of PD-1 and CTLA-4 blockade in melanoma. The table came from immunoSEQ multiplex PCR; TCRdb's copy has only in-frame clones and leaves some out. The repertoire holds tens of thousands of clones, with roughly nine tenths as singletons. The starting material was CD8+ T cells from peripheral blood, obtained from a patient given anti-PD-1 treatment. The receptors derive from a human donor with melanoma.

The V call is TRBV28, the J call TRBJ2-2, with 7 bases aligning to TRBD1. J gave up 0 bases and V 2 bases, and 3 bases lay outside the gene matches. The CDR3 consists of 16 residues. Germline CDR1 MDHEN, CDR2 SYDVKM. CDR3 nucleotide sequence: TGTGCCAGCAGTTTAAGAGGGGGCGCGAACACCGGGGAGCTGTTTTTT. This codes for CASSLRGGANTGELFF.

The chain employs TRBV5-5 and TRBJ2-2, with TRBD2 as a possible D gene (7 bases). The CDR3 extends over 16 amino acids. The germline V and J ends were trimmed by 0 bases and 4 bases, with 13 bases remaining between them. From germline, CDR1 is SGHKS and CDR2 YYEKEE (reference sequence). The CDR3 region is CASSLGSGGPTGELFF. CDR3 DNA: TGTGCCAGCAGCTTGGGTTCGGGGGGCCCCACCGGGGAGCTGTTTTTT.

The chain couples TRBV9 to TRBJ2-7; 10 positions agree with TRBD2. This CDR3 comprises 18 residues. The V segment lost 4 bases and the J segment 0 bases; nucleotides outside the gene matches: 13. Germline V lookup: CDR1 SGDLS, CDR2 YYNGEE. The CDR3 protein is CASSPPRASGGLSYEQYF. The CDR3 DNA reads TGTGCCAGCAGCCCACCTAGGGCTAGCGGGGGCCTCTCCTACGAGCAGTACTTC.

CDR3 amino acids: CASSSSGVQGATYEQYF. CDR3 nucleotides: TGTGCCAGCAGTTCCTCTGGGGTACAGGGGGCCACCTACGAGCAGTACTTC. The chain carries TRBV27 and TRBJ2-7, with 9 nucleotides matching TRBD1. The germline CDR1 and CDR2 sequences are MNHEY and SMNVEV (reference sequence). Unmatched junction bases numbered 12, after V lost 4 bases and J lost 2 bases. The CDR3 covers 17 residues.

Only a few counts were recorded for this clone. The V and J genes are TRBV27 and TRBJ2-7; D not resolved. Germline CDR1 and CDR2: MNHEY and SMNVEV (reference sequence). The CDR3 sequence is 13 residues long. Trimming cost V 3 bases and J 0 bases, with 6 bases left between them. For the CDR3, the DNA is TGTGCCAGCAGTTTTGGCGGCTCCTACGAGCAGTACTTC. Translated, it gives CASSFGGSYEQYF.

The CDR3 DNA sequence: TGTGCCAGCAGCCGACAGAGCTCTGGAAACACCATATATTTT. It specifies CASSRQSSGNTIYF. J is TRBJ1-3 and V is TRBV7-9; D is perhaps TRBD1 (5 bases). V was shortened by 5 bases and J by 0 bases, with 8 bases between the two germline ends. The CDR3 runs to 14 residues. Germline V lookup: CDR1 SEHNR, CDR2 FQNEAQ (reference sequence).

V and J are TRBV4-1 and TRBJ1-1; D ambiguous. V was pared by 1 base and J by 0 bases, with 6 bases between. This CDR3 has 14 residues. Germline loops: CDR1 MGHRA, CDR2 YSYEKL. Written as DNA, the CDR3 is TGCGCCAGCAGCCAAGGGACTTTGAACACTGAAGCTTTCTTT. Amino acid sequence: CASSQGTLNTEAFF.

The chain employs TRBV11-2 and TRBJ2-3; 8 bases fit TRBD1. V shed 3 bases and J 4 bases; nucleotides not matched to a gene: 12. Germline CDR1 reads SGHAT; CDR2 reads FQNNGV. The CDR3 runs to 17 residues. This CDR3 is CASSFLRDRKLADTQYF. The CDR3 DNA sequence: TGTGCCAGCAGCTTTCTCCGGGACAGGAAGTTAGCAGATACGCAGTATTTT.

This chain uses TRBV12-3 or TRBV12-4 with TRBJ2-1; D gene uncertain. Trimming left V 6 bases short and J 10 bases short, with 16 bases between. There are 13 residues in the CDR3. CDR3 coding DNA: TGTGCCAGCAGCCCGCCCGGCCGAGAAGAGCAGTTCTTC. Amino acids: CASSPPGREEQFF.

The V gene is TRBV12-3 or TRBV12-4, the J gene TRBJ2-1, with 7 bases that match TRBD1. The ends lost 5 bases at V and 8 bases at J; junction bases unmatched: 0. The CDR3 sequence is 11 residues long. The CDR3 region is CASSQGDEQFF. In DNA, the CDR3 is TGTGCCAGCAGTCAGGGGGATGAGCAGTTCTTC.

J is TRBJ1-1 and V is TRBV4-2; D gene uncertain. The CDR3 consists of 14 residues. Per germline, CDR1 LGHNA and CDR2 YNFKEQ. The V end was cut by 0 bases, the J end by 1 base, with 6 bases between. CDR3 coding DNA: TGTGCCAGCAGCCAAGAAGTGGCGAACACTGAAGCTTTCTTT. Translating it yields CASSQEVANTEAFF.

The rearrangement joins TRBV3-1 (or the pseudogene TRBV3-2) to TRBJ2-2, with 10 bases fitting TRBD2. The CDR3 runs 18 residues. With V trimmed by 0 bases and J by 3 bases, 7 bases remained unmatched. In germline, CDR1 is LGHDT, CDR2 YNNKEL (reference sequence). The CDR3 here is CASSQDRASGGHTGELFF. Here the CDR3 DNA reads TGTGCCAGCAGCCAAGATCGGGCTAGCGGGGGTCACACCGGGGAGCTGTTTTTT.

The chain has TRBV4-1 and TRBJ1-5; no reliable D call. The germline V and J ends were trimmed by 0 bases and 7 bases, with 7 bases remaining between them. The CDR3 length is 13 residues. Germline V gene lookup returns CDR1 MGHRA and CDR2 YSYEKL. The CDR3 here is CASSQEEGQPQHF. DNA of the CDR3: TGCGCCAGCAGCCAAGAAGAGGGACAGCCCCAGCATTTT.

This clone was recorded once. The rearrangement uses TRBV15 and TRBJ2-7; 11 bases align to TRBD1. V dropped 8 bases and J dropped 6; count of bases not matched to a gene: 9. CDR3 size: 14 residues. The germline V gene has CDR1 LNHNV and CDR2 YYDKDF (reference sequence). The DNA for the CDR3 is TGTGCCACCCGCTCCGGGACAGGGGGAGGCGAGCAGTACTTC. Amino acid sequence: CATRSGTGGGEQYF.

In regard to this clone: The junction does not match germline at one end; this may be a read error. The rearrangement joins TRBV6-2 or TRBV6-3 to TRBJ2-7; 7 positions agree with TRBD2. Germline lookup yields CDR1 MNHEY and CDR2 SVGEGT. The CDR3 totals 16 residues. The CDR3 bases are TGTGCCAGCAGTTACACTTCTAGCGGCCCCTCCTGCGAGCAGTACTTC. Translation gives CASSYTSSGPSCEQYF.

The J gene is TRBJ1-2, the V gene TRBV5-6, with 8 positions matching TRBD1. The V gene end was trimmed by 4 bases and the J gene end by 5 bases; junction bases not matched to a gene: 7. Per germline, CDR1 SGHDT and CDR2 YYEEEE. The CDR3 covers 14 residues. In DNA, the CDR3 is TGTGCCAGCAGCACGGACAGGGTCTATTATGGCTACACCTTC. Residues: CASSTDRVYYGYTF.

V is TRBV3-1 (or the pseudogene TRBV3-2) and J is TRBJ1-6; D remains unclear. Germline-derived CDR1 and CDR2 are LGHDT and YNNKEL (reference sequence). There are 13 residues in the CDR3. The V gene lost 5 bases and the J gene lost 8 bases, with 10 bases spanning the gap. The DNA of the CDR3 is TGTGCCAGCAGCGAAAGGGTAGATTCACCCCTCCACTTT. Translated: CASSERVDSPLHF.

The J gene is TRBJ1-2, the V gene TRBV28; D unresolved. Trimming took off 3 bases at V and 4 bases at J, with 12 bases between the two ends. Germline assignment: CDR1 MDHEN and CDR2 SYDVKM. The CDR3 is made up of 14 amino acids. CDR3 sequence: CASSFSLRIYGYTF. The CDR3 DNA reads TGTGCCAGCAGTTTTAGCCTTCGGATCTATGGCTACACCTTC.

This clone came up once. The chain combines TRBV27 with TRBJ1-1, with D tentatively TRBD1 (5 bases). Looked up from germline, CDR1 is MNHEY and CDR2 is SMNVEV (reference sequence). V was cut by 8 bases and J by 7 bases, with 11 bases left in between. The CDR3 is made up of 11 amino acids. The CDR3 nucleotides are TGTGCCAGCGGGGACGGCTTTGAAGCTTTCTTT. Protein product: CASGDGFEAFF.

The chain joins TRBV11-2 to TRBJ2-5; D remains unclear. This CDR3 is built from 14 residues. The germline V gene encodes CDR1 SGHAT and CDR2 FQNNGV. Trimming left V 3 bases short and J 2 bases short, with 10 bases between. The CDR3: CASSFLLGQETQYF. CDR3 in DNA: TGTGCCAGCAGCTTTCTATTGGGGCAAGAGACCCAGTACTTC.

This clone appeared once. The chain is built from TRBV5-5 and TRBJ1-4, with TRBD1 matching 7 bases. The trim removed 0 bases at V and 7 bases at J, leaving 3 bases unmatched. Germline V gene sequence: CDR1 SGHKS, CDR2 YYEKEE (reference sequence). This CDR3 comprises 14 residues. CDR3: CASSLGQGGEKLFF. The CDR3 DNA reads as TGTGCCAGCAGCTTGGGACAGGGTGGTGAAAAACTGTTTTTT. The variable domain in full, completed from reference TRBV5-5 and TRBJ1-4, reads DAGVTQSPTHLIKTRGQQVTLRCSPISGHKSVSWYQQVLGQGPQFIFQYYEKEERGRGNFPDRFSARQFPNYSSELNVNALLLGDSALYLCASSLGQGGEKLFFGSGTQLSVL.

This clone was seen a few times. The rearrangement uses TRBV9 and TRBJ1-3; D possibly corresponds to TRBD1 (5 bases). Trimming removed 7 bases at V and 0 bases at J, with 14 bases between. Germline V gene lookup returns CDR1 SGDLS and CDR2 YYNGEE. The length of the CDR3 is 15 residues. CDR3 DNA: TGTGCCAGCGGTGACAGCGGGGTCTCTGGAAACACCATATATTTT. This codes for CASGDSGVSGNTIYF.

CDR3 DNA: TGTGCCAGCACGAGGGGGGCGAACACTGAAGCTTTCTTT. It is translated as CASTRGANTEAFF. The chain joins TRBV13 to TRBJ1-1, with a weak D call TRBD1 (6 bases). Germline V CDR1 and CDR2: PRHDT, FYEKMQ (reference sequence). Trimming pared 7 bases from V and 1 base from J, leaving 10 bases between. This CDR3 has 13 amino acids.

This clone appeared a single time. The CDR3 loop reads CASSPTQGGAGANVLTF. In nucleotides, the CDR3 is TGTGCCAGCAGCCCGACCCAGGGAGGCGCTGGGGCCAACGTCCTGACTTTC. The genes are TRBV28 and TRBJ2-6; the D gene is possibly TRBD2 (6 bases). There are 17 residues in the CDR3. V dropped 6 bases and J dropped 2 bases, with 17 bases sitting between them. The V gene's germline CDR1 is MDHEN and CDR2 SYDVKM.